The 24 T cell receptor beta chains below were found in one sample sequenced in a study of T cell clonotyping in hematopoietic cell transplantation. Using immunoSEQ multiplex PCR, the repertoire was profiled, and TCRdb retains in-frame clones only, with some absent. The table has tens of thousands of clones, 85% to 95% seen once. The sequencing input was peripheral blood mononuclear cells. The receptor set was obtained from a woman aged 45-65 years in good health. Some clones in this sample may be carry-over from other donors' samples.

This chain joins TRBV27 and TRBJ1-1, with a possible D match to TRBD1 (6 bases). The germline V gene encodes CDR1 MNHEY and CDR2 SMNVEV (reference sequence). The CDR3 is 19 amino acids. The V end was cut by 2 bases, the J end by 3 bases, with 25 bases between. CDR3 bases: TGTGCCAGCAGTTTAAATGGGGGGGCGGTCAGCGGACGCGACACTGAAGCTTTCTTT. As protein: CASSLNGGAVSGRDTEAFF.

This chain connects TRBV9 to TRBJ2-3; TRBD1 agrees at 11 bases. Germline CDR1 SGDLS, CDR2 YYNGEE. This CDR3 has 15 residues. V trimming: 3 bases; J trimming: 6 bases; junction bases outside the gene matches: 6. The CDR3 sequence: CASSASRDRGDTQYF. CDR3 bases: TGTGCCAGCAGCGCGTCCCGGGACAGGGGGGATACGCAGTATTTT.

Of note for this clone: One end of the junction varies from germline; a read error may be responsible. V usage is TRBV2 and J usage is TRBJ2-2, with D possibly TRBD1 on 6 matching bases. Germline V gene sequence: CDR1 SNHLY, CDR2 FYNNEI. The CDR3 has 14 amino acids. CDR3 DNA sequence: TGTGCCGGCAGGGGTGCCCTGAACACCGGGGAGCTGTTTTTT. The encoded protein is CAGRGALNTGELFF.

The chain is built from TRBV5-6 and TRBJ1-5; tentative D call: TRBD1 (5 bases). This CDR3 is built from 15 residues. Germline-derived CDR1 and CDR2 are SGHDT and YYEEEE. Between the trimmed V and J ends, which lost 1 base and 1 base, there was a span of 9 bases. CDR3 nucleotide sequence: TGTGCCAGCAGCTTGTTCAGGGAGAGCAATCAGCCCCAGCATTTT. Translated, it gives CASSLFRESNQPQHF.

V is TRBV11-3 and J is TRBJ2-7, with 8 bases matching TRBD1. Germline V gives CDR1 SGHNT, CDR2 YENEEA. The CDR3 covers 15 residues. The V and J ends lost 5 bases and 2 bases, in that order; junction bases with no gene match: 8. This CDR3 reads CASSHRDRGPYEQYF. For the CDR3, the DNA is TGTGCCAGCAGCCATAGAGACAGGGGTCCCTACGAGCAGTACTTC.

This clone has only one observation. The V call is TRBV5-1, the J call TRBJ2-5; D may match TRBD1 or TRBD2 (5 bases each). Looked up from germline, CDR1 is SGHRS and CDR2 is YFSETQ. The CDR3 consists of 14 residues. V was shortened by 4 bases and J by 1 base, with 11 bases between the two germline ends. CDR3 nucleotides: TGCGCCAGCAGCGCCCGGGACGGCCAAGAGACCCAGTACTTC. Residues: CASSARDGQETQYF.

The rearrangement joins TRBV7-6 to TRBJ2-5, with TRBD1 matching 8 bases. The germline V gene has CDR1 SGHVS and CDR2 FNYEAQ. V was pared by 3 bases and J by 2 bases, with 8 bases of the junction left unmatched. CDR3 length: 16 amino acids. The CDR3 bases are TGTGCCAGCAGCTTTCGCGGGACAGGAGATCAAGAGACCCAGTACTTC. This sequence encodes CASSFRGTGDQETQYF.

V usage is TRBV10-1 and J usage is TRBJ2-2, with D possibly matching TRBD2 (5 bases). This CDR3 comprises 16 residues. Germline-derived CDR1 and CDR2 are WNHNN and SYGVQD (reference sequence). V lost 7 bases and J lost 6, with 21 bases in between. CDR3 sequence: CASTRLGEKSAGELFF. The CDR3 DNA reads TGCGCCAGCACCCGACTTGGGGAGAAGTCGGCCGGGGAGCTGTTTTTT.

The genes are TRBV19 and TRBJ1-2; the D gene is possibly TRBD1 (5 bases). The germline CDR1 and CDR2 sequences are LNHDA and SQIVND (reference sequence). The CDR3 has 14 amino acids. With 7 bases removed from V and 4 bases from J, the gap between germline ends came to 16 bases. The CDR3, as DNA: TGTGCCAGTAAGACCTCCCAGGGCACCTATGGCTACACCTTC. Translated, it gives CASKTSQGTYGYTF.

The V gene is TRBV7-3, the J gene TRBJ2-1; 10 bases fit TRBD2. This CDR3 is built from 15 residues. Germline CDR1 reads SGHTA; CDR2 reads FQGTGA. The V and J ends lost 5 bases and 8 bases, in that order; junction bases with no gene match: 9. CDR3 nucleotides: TGTGCCAGCAGCCCCCAGCGGGGGGGCCGCGATGAGCAGTTCTTC. Its protein is CASSPQRGGRDEQFF.

This clone was seen a single time. This chain joins TRBV13 and TRBJ2-2; D uncertain. Trimming removed 7 bases from V and 4 bases from J, with 16 bases in between. Germline assignment: CDR1 PRHDT and CDR2 FYEKMQ (reference sequence). This CDR3 comprises 15 residues. This chain's CDR3 is CASTVGERPTGELFF. CDR3 bases: TGTGCCAGCACCGTAGGAGAGCGACCCACCGGGGAGCTGTTTTTT.

The chain links TRBV7-9 to TRBJ2-7, with D tentatively TRBD1 (5 bases). Germline loops: CDR1 SEHNR, CDR2 FQNEAQ (reference sequence). V lost 1 base, J lost 6 bases, and 13 bases lay in between. There are 14 residues in the CDR3. The DNA of the CDR3 is TGTGCCAGCAGCTTAGAAGGGGCCCCCGGCGAGCAGTACTTC. Amino acid sequence: CASSLEGAPGEQYF.

This chain links TRBV2 with TRBJ2-1, with 7 bases aligning to TRBD2. Germline CDR1 SNHLY, CDR2 FYNNEI. Trimming at V came to 7 bases and at J to 4 bases, leaving 7 bases not matched to a gene. This CDR3 comprises 14 residues. The DNA for the CDR3 is TGTGCCAGCATTCAACGGGGGGTATACAATGAGCAGTTCTTC. Translating it yields CASIQRGVYNEQFF.

This sequence joins TRBV6-5 and TRBJ1-2, with 7 bases that match TRBD1. Looked up from germline, CDR1 is MNHEY and CDR2 is SVGAGI. The CDR3 length is 16 residues. With 2 bases clipped from V and 3 bases from J, the junction kept 9 bases outside the gene matches. The CDR3 reads CASSYNSGDSHYGYTF. CDR3 coding DNA: TGTGCCAGCAGTTACAATAGCGGGGACAGCCACTATGGCTACACCTTC.

This rearrangement joins TRBV10-3 to TRBJ1-2; no firm D call. Germline values: CDR1 ENHRY, CDR2 SYGVKD. The CDR3 is 14 amino acids. Deletions cut 3 bases from V and 5 bases from J, with 13 bases between. The CDR3 loop reads CAISDTGFSYGYTF. CDR3 sequence (DNA): TGTGCCATCAGTGATACGGGGTTCTCTTATGGCTACACCTTC.

This chain links TRBV4-3 with TRBJ1-2; no reliable D call. V shed 1 base and J shed 13 bases, with 16 bases lying between them. Germline lookup yields CDR1 LGHNA and CDR2 YSLEER. The CDR3 totals 13 residues. The CDR3 loop reads CASSQGITAPCTF. The CDR3 bases are TGCGCCAGCAGCCAAGGAATCACGGCTCCGTGCACCTTC.

The chain employs TRBV6-5 and TRBJ1-2; a weak D match, TRBD1 (5 bases). V was clipped by 7 bases and J by 8 bases, with 17 bases between them. CDR1 and CDR2 from the germline V gene are MNHEY and SVGAGI. The CDR3 runs 13 residues. CDR3 amino acids: CASTKGATGGYTF. The CDR3 DNA sequence: TGTGCCAGCACTAAGGGTGCAACAGGCGGCTACACCTTC.

The rearrangement links TRBV5-4 to TRBJ1-2; maybe TRBD1 (5 bases). Trimming cost V 3 bases and J 7 bases, with 13 bases left between them. Looked up from germline, CDR1 is SGHNT and CDR2 is YYREEE (reference sequence). This CDR3 region has 13 residues. This chain's CDR3 is CASSYGGLGGYTF. CDR3 nucleotide sequence: TGTGCCAGCAGCTACGGGGGATTGGGTGGCTACACCTTC.

The chain joins TRBV6-5 to TRBJ1-6; D gene uncertain. V lost 7 bases and J 5 bases, leaving 9 bases between the germline ends. The CDR3 has 13 amino acids. Germline CDR1 is MNHEY and CDR2 is SVGAGI. The CDR3 here is CASTPGNNSPLHF. The CDR3 region has the DNA TGTGCCAGCACCCCCGGGAATAATTCACCCCTCCACTTT.

This clone appeared once. This sequence joins TRBV27 and TRBJ1-6, with 12 nucleotides matching TRBD1. This CDR3 spans 16 amino acids. The J segment lost 6 bases and the V segment lost 6 bases, leaving 6 bases of the junction unmatched. Looked up from germline, CDR1 is MNHEY and CDR2 is SMNVEV (reference sequence). CDR3 loop: CASSQGTGGFNSPLHF. CDR3 bases: TGTGCCAGCAGCCAGGGGACAGGGGGCTTTAATTCACCCCTCCACTTT.

This rearrangement joins TRBV5-1 to TRBJ2-7; D is possibly TRBD1 (5 bases). Per germline, CDR1 SGHRS and CDR2 YFSETQ. Trimming removed 2 bases from V and 3 bases from J, with 15 bases in between. This CDR3 has 15 amino acids. The CDR3 loop reads CASSLTGVSNYEQYF. DNA for the CDR3: TGCGCCAGCAGCTTAACAGGCGTCTCCAACTACGAGCAGTACTTC.

The V and J genes are TRBV2 and TRBJ2-7; TRBD2 matches 10 bases. Germline lookup yields CDR1 SNHLY and CDR2 FYNNEI. The CDR3 spans 17 residues. Germline trimming cut 8 bases from V and 0 bases from J; bases unmatched to any gene: 13. CDR3 loop: CASLWPGLAVGSYEQYF. The CDR3 DNA is TGTGCCAGCCTCTGGCCAGGACTAGCGGTTGGCTCCTACGAGCAGTACTTC.

V usage is TRBV19 and J usage is TRBJ1-3, with D hard to call. This CDR3 comprises 16 residues. V was shortened by 6 bases and J by 0 bases, with 15 bases between the two germline ends. Per germline, CDR1 LNHDA and CDR2 SQIVND (reference sequence). CDR3 sequence (DNA): TGTGCCAGTAGACAAAGCATCTCCCACTCTGGAAACACCATATATTTT. This encodes CASRQSISHSGNTIYF.

The chain has TRBV4-3 and TRBJ2-2; D unclear. The CDR3 spans 14 residues. Trimming removed 0 bases at V and 4 bases at J, with 6 bases between. The germline gives CDR1 LGHNA, CDR2 YSLEER. For the CDR3, the DNA is TGCGCCAGCAGCCAAGAAGGTAGCACCGGGGAGCTGTTTTTT. This encodes CASSQEGSTGELFF.